This TCR beta chain was sequenced for a study of blood T cell repertoires in COVID-19. Study-level information: Italy, Spain and the United States were the sources of the convalescent and acute COVID-19 samples. PBMCs, B-cell-depleted T cells, or T cells were the source of the cDNA or gDNA that made up the material.

Methods used by the authors: Reference gene primer amplification gave nucleated cell count estimates. Sequenced by immunoSEQ multiplex PCR; TCRdb stores in-frame clones only, minus some. That table supplies the V and J calls and clone size; D and trimming were determined from the DNA. The sample shows more than 100,000 clones, around 88% of them seen only once. Trimming removed 5 bases at V and 0 bases at J, with 17 bases between. This CDR3 spans 17 amino acids. Germline CDR1 and CDR2: LNHDA and SQIVND (reference sequence). This sequence joins TRBV19 and TRBJ1-3; D is possibly TRBD1 (5 bases). This TCR was recovered from a human donor in a cohort sampled during active COVID-19. The sequenced material came from peripheral blood. This chain's CDR3 is CASSPTQAVISGNTIYF. The CDR3 DNA reads as TGTGCCAGTAGTCCTACACAGGCCGTAATCTCTGGAAACACCATATATTTT.